The present T cell receptor beta chain was sequenced within a study of cytomegalovirus exposure and HLA in healthy donors. Overall study context: Sequencing of roughly 180 million T cells in an earlier analysis found around 120 million unique TCR beta sequences. HLA-typed donors contributed some 85 million unique TCRs, which were held in an early data release. Most donors, roughly 84% of approximately 400 genotyped, fell in the Caucasian-associated ancestry cluster.

Germline values: CDR1 LNHDA, CDR2 SQIVND (reference sequence). The V gene lost 10 bases and the J gene lost 0 bases, with 19 bases spanning the gap. The CDR3 is made up of 16 amino acids. Study-level points and caveats: Among the most significant clusters, several appeared linked to common viral pathogens in a later analysis.

The PCR ran on 60 Vbeta and 13 Jbeta primers. Profiling relied on immunoSEQ multiplex PCR, and the TCRdb table lists in-frame clones only, not all of them. The sample records tens of thousands of clones, around 60% being singletons. A note on this clone: Antigen specificity is unknown.

The sequencing sample was made of PBMCs. The V call is TRBV19, the J call TRBJ2-1; weak D call: TRBD1 (5 bases). The receptor comes from a male donor in good health and CMV-seropositive. This CDR3 reads CATLAPLGPSYNEQFF. CDR3 bases: TGTGCCACCTTAGCCCCCTTGGGGCCCTCCTACAATGAGCAGTTCTTC.